The 25 T cell receptor beta chains below were found in one sample sequenced in a study of Ad26.COV2.S vaccination and SARS-CoV-2 variants. The sample's treatment: about 20 received Ad26.COV2.S at low or high dose, single or two shots; about 5 received placebo; per-sample allocation not given. Samples analyzed were those drawn on day 63 after the first vaccine or placebo injection. Measured with immunoSEQ multiplex PCR; TCRdb has only the in-frame clones, and not every one. Among about 440,000 clones listed, less than 95% were seen once. Specimen: peripheral blood, collected in a trial of Ad26.COV2.S vaccine versus placebo. The receptors shown here come from a person aged 18-65 years who received the Ad26.COV2.S COVID-19 vaccine or a placebo.

This clone was seen once. The genes are TRBV30 and TRBJ1-1, with D unresolved. The V end lost 3 bases, the J end lost 0 bases, and 20 bases lay between the germline ends. The germline CDR1 and CDR2 sequences are GTSNPN and SVGIG (reference sequence). This CDR3 is 17 amino acids long. The CDR3 spells CAWRGSLGGSLNTEAFF. CDR3 DNA: TGTGCCTGGAGGGGTAGTCTGGGAGGGTCCTTGAACACTGAAGCTTTCTTT. The full variable domain, its missing parts supplied by reference TRBV30 and TRBJ1-1, is SQTIHQWPATLVQPVGSPLSLECTVEGTSNPNLYWYRQAAGRGLQLLFYSVGIGQISSEVPQNLSASRPQDRQFILSSKKLLLSDSGFYLCAWRGSLGGSLNTEAFFGQGTRLTVV.

The chain has TRBV14 and TRBJ2-7; weak D call: TRBD2 (6 bases). The CDR3 sequence is 15 residues long. Germline values: CDR1 SGHDN, CDR2 FVKESK. Trimming removed 0 bases from V and 0 bases from J, with 9 bases in between. Written as DNA, the CDR3 is TGTGCCAGCAGCCAAGAACTAGCACCCTCCTACGAGCAGTACTTC. Translation gives CASSQELAPSYEQYF.

The chain combines TRBV6-4 with TRBJ2-1, with D perhaps matching TRBD1 (5 bases). The V end was cut by 6 bases, the J end by 6 bases, with 18 bases between. The CDR3 consists of 15 residues. Germline V CDR1 and CDR2: MRHNA, SNTAGT. The CDR3 coding sequence is TGTGCCAGCAGCAAACAAATTACAGGCCTCAATGAGCAGTTCTTC. This encodes CASSKQITGLNEQFF.

This rearrangement joins TRBV3-1 (or the pseudogene TRBV3-2) to TRBJ2-7; 7 nucleotides line up with TRBD2. CDR1 is LGHDT, CDR2 YNNKEL, per germline (reference sequence). V shed 8 bases and J 6 bases; nucleotides not matched to a gene: 4. The CDR3 sequence is 11 residues long. The CDR3 nucleotides read TGTGCCAGCGGGGGGGTAGGCGAGCAGTACTTC. This gives the protein CASGGVGEQYF.

As to this clone: The sample has other DNA sequences that encode this CDR3 too. The chain combines TRBV28 with TRBJ2-5, with 8 bases matching TRBD1. Germline V gene sequence: CDR1 MDHEN, CDR2 SYDVKM. J lost 5 bases, V lost 4 bases, and 6 bases had no gene match. The CDR3 extends over 14 amino acids. The CDR3 sequence is CASSSDRDGETQYF. Here the CDR3 DNA reads TGTGCCAGCAGTTCGGACAGGGACGGGGAGACCCAGTACTTC.

V usage is TRBV6-5 and J usage is TRBJ2-2, with 9 bases aligning to TRBD2. CDR3 length equals 15 residues. J was trimmed by 3 bases and V by 6 bases; bases with no gene match: 5. Germline values: CDR1 MNHEY, CDR2 SVGAGI. CDR3 amino acids: CASRRLAADTGELFF. CDR3 nucleotides: TGTGCCAGCAGGAGACTAGCGGCAGACACCGGGGAGCTGTTTTTT.

The chain is built from TRBV28 and TRBJ2-7; no definite D call. The CDR3 runs to 14 residues. V lost 2 bases and J 0 bases, leaving 8 bases between the germline ends. The germline CDR1 and CDR2 sequences are MDHEN and SYDVKM. CDR3 in DNA: TGTGCCAGCAGTTTACTAGGTTACTCCTACGAGCAGTACTTC. It translates to CASSLLGYSYEQYF.

This sequence joins TRBV6-5 and TRBJ2-7; D may be TRBD1 (5 bases). The CDR3 loop spans 15 amino acids. Germline CDR1 is MNHEY and CDR2 is SVGAGI. Deletions cut 6 bases from V and 0 bases from J, with 15 bases between. CDR3: CASSLPDRHSYEQYF. CDR3 DNA sequence: TGTGCCAGCAGCCTCCCTGACAGACACTCCTACGAGCAGTACTTC.

This chain links TRBV7-9 with TRBJ2-3; D remains ambiguous. The CDR3 loop spans 15 amino acids. V lost 2 bases, J lost 2 bases, and 11 bases lay in between. The germline V gene has CDR1 SEHNR and CDR2 FQNEAQ (reference sequence). The CDR3 sequence is CASSLSLLYTDTQYF. CDR3 sequence (DNA): TGTGCCAGCAGCTTAAGTCTACTATACACAGATACGCAGTATTTT.

This rearrangement joins TRBV11-2 to TRBJ2-5, with 7 nucleotides matching TRBD2. Germline loops: CDR1 SGHAT, CDR2 FQNNGV. Trimming cost V 3 bases and J 2 bases; bases outside gene matches: 6. The CDR3 has 15 amino acids. In DNA, the CDR3 is TGTGCCAGCAGCTTGGGAGCGGGACTACAAGAGACCCAGTACTTC. Translation: CASSLGAGLQETQYF.

This chain joins TRBV11-3 and TRBJ2-3; 8 bases are a match to TRBD2. V trimming: 1 base; J trimming: 1 base; junction bases outside the gene matches: 1. The CDR3 spans 15 residues. CDR1 is SGHNT and CDR2 is YENEEA in the germline V gene. CDR3 protein: CASSLAGRGTDTQYF. The DNA for the CDR3 is TGTGCCAGCAGCTTAGCCGGGAGGGGCACAGATACGCAGTATTTT.

The J gene is TRBJ2-5, the V gene TRBV28; TRBD1 matches at 7 bases. This CDR3 has 14 residues. Germline trimming cut 3 bases from V and 4 bases from J; bases unmatched to any gene: 5. Germline-derived CDR1 and CDR2 are MDHEN and SYDVKM. CDR3 sequence (DNA): TGTGCCAGCAGTTTTACAGGGGTTTTAGAGACCCAGTACTTC. Its protein product is CASSFTGVLETQYF.

This clone was observed a handful of times. The chain joins TRBV9 to TRBJ2-1; 9 bases are shared with TRBD1. CDR1 and CDR2 (germline): SGDLS, YYNGEE. The J segment lost 0 bases and the V segment lost 3 bases, leaving 16 bases of the junction unmatched. The CDR3 consists of 20 residues. The CDR3 here is CASSDPPDRGVAGSYNEQFF. The CDR3 bases are TGTGCCAGCAGCGATCCTCCCGACAGGGGGGTAGCCGGCTCCTACAATGAGCAGTTCTTC.

The chain employs TRBV11-2 and TRBJ2-4; perhaps TRBD2 as D (5 bases). Germline V CDR1 and CDR2: SGHAT, FQNNGV. This CDR3 has 15 amino acids. V lost 1 base, J lost 0 bases, and 7 bases lay in between. The CDR3 sequence is CASSLAGIAKNIQYF. The CDR3 DNA reads TGTGCCAGCAGCTTAGCGGGGATAGCCAAAAACATTCAGTACTTC.

The rearrangement uses TRBV5-6 and TRBJ2-7; D perhaps matches TRBD1 (6 bases). The length of the CDR3 is 15 residues. With 0 bases removed from V and 6 bases from J, the gap between germline ends came to 16 bases. CDR1 is SGHDT and CDR2 is YYEEEE in the germline V gene. The CDR3 here is CASSLGAGDWREQYF. The CDR3 nucleotides read TGTGCCAGCAGCTTGGGAGCAGGGGATTGGCGCGAGCAGTACTTC. The full variable domain, its missing parts supplied by reference TRBV5-6 and TRBJ2-7, is DAGVTQSPTHLIKTRGQQVTLRCSPKSGHDTVSWYQQALGQGPQFIFQYYEEEERQRGNFPDRFSGHQFPNYSSELNVNALLLGDSALYLCASSLGAGDWREQYFGPGTRLTVT.

The chain is built from TRBV5-6 and TRBJ1-1; 9 bases match TRBD1. This CDR3 is built from 16 residues. Trimming cost V 4 bases and J 2 bases; bases outside gene matches: 9. CDR1 is SGHDT and CDR2 is YYEEEE in the germline V gene. The CDR3 sequence is CASSPTGTGSNTEAFF. Here the CDR3 DNA reads TGTGCCAGCAGCCCTACCGGGACAGGGTCAAACACTGAAGCTTTCTTT.

This chain links TRBV6-1 with TRBJ2-3; D gene uncertain. V was pared by 1 base and J by 10 bases, with 9 bases between. CDR1 is MNHNS and CDR2 is SASEGT in the germline V gene. The CDR3 length is 12 residues. The DNA of the CDR3 is TGTGCCAGCAGTGAAGATAACGCGGCGCAGTATTTT. It specifies CASSEDNAAQYF.

The genes are TRBV29-1 and TRBJ2-3, with D tentatively TRBD1 or TRBD2 (6 bases each). The CDR3 has 14 amino acids. CDR1 SQVTM and CDR2 ANQGSEA come from the germline V gene. For the CDR3, the DNA is TGCAGTGGGTCTGGGGGGCTTGGCACAGATACGCAGTATTTT. As protein: CSGSGGLGTDTQYF.

Regarding this clone: Additional DNA sequences in this sample encode the identical CDR3. The rearrangement uses TRBV27 and TRBJ2-2, with D uncertain. The CDR3 covers 11 residues. V lost 1 base to trimming and J lost 7 bases, with 1 base between them. Germline lookup yields CDR1 MNHEY and CDR2 SMNVEV (reference sequence). CDR3 sequence (DNA): TGTGCCAGCAGTTTATTCGGGGAGCTGTTTTTT. As protein: CASSLFGELFF.

The rearrangement joins TRBV2 to TRBJ2-3; maybe TRBD1 (6 bases). Germline CDR1 is SNHLY and CDR2 is FYNNEI. Deletions cut 8 bases from V and 0 bases from J, with 15 bases between. This CDR3 is 15 amino acids long. In nucleotides, the CDR3 is TGTGCCAGCGCCCACAGGGCCCTTAGCACAGATACGCAGTATTTT. Protein sequence: CASAHRALSTDTQYF.

This chain connects TRBV5-1 to TRBJ2-5; TRBD2 matches 11 bases. The CDR3 length is 15 residues. Germline loops: CDR1 SGHRS, CDR2 YFSETQ. V trimming: 1 base; J trimming: 5 bases; junction bases outside the gene matches: 4. CDR3 protein: CASSLRLAGGETQYF. The CDR3 DNA reads as TGCGCCAGCAGCTTGCGGCTAGCGGGAGGTGAGACCCAGTACTTC.

With regard to this clone: Other DNA sequences of this sample code for an identical CDR3. The V gene is TRBV27, the J gene TRBJ2-7; D gene ambiguous. CDR1 is MNHEY and CDR2 is SMNVEV in the germline V gene (reference sequence). CDR3 size: 13 residues. The V end lost 3 bases, the J end lost 2 bases, and 8 bases lay between the germline ends. In DNA form, the CDR3 reads TGTGCCAGCAGTTTGAGTCCTACCTACGAGCAGTACTTC. Translated: CASSLSPTYEQYF.

The V call is TRBV5-1, the J call TRBJ2-1, with TRBD1 matching over 11 bases. V trimming: 3 bases; J trimming: 6 bases; junction bases outside the gene matches: 5. CDR1 is SGHRS, CDR2 YFSETQ, per germline. There are 15 residues in the CDR3. The CDR3 coding sequence is TGCGCCAGCAGCTCCCGGGACAGGGGGTCCAATGAGCAGTTCTTC. The encoded protein is CASSSRDRGSNEQFF.

This sequence joins TRBV27 and TRBJ2-5; D is possibly TRBD1 (5 bases). The V end was cut by 0 bases, the J end by 5 bases, with 13 bases between. The CDR3 has 15 residues. CDR1 MNHEY and CDR2 SMNVEV come from the germline V gene (reference sequence). The CDR3 region is CASSLSTDTSETQYF. The DNA of the CDR3 is TGTGCCAGCAGTTTATCGACAGACACGTCTGAGACCCAGTACTTC.

V and J are TRBV3-1 (or the pseudogene TRBV3-2) and TRBJ2-3; TRBD2 might be the D (6 bases). Germline V gene lookup returns CDR1 LGHDT and CDR2 YNNKEL (reference sequence). The CDR3 sequence is 17 residues long. The V end lost 0 bases, the J end lost 0 bases, and 13 bases lay between the germline ends. The CDR3 loop reads CASSQDWSGPSTDTQYF. CDR3 nucleotides: TGTGCCAGCAGCCAAGATTGGAGCGGGCCTAGCACAGATACGCAGTATTTT.